The text below deals with one T cell receptor (beta chain). This clonotype occurred a few times. It has no known antigen specificity. No much larger clone is present one base from it, and per-base qualities are unavailable. Donors were a few dozen systemically healthy Caucasian individuals from Russia aged 6 to 90 years. Each donor gave ten milliliters of peripheral blood, collected into EDTA-treated Vacutainer tubes. Ficoll-Paque density-gradient centrifugation was used to isolate PBMCs, with at least 6 million per sample. Total RNA was extracted from PBMCs with Trizol reagent, with at least 5 micrograms obtained per sample. For every donor, flow cytometry on a PBMC aliquot measured the percentage of naive CD45RAhigh/CD27high T cells. V lost 6 bases and J lost 6 bases, and the count of bases not matched to a germline gene is 13. For CDR1 and CDR2, the germline V gene lists MNHNS and SASEGT. Taken from cysteine to phenylalanine, the CDR3 has 15 residues. The CDR3 DNA has 45 bases and is translated from base 1.

These data belong to a study of blood T cells in healthy people across ages (dated by TCRdb to the mid-2010s). Concerning the study at large: Template switching captured roughly one uniquely barcoded TCR beta cDNA molecule per two T cells in model experiments. Age-related changes in TCR beta repertoire diversity were measured in the study by deep sequencing normalized with unique cDNA molecular identifiers. Two additional independent replicas of 1 million unique cDNA reads from the same blood draw were analyzed for two donors (one aged 18 to 29 and one aged 80 or older). The donors were divided into four age groups: young (average approximately 16 years), middle-aged (about 40), aged (about 56) and long-lived (around 80). Points the paper makes about the study in general: Compared with the aged group, the long-lived group had more naive CD4+ T cells, fewer expanded clones and increased TCR diversity, a pattern suggesting age selection. The percentage of naive T cells measured by flow cytometry correlated strongly with observed TCR beta diversity. Bulk unsorted PBMC profiling prevented conclusive comparison of naive and antigen-experienced compartments. Estimates of total diversity from one million sequenced T cells were regarded as lower bounds and underestimates. As age increased, observed TCR beta diversity per million T cells dropped in a roughly linear way, and a significant reduction was already evident by age approximately 40. The CMV infection status of donors was not known, potentially confounding age-related changes in expanded clonotypes.

Preparation of the library involved 5' RACE. Sequencer: Illumina HiSeq 2500. A second PCR of about 6 to 11 cycles was run with a J-beta primer mix and a sample-barcoded 5' primer. A template-switch 5' adaptor carrying 12 random nucleotides introduced a unique molecular identifier onto each TCR beta cDNA molecule. Each sample yielded at least 2.5 million CDR3-containing paired-end reads. First-strand cDNA synthesis was performed from all RNA using the Mint cDNA synthesis kit, with priming by a TRBC-specific oligonucleotide. After uracil-DNA glycosylase treatment, a first 18-cycle PCR used universal primers M1SS and BC2_uni_R on all cDNA. The published analysis was carried out like this. For normalization, 1 million high-quality reads, each with a distinct molecular identifier, were randomly selected from each sample. Reads with shared molecular identifiers were discarded instead of being binned into consensus sequences. MiTCR, with a Q25 quality threshold and the strictest error-elimination algorithm, was used for CDR3 identification, clonotype clustering and error correction. A nonparametric unseen species model with Euler transformation was used to estimate lower-bound total TCR beta diversity. TCRdb took the public reads, trimmed them with fastp at Q25, ran MiXCR for clone calling and kept in-frame beta chains. When rows share a CDR3 protein, they turn into one entry using the most common DNA and genes. These V and J calls are TCRdb output, not the study's own analysis. The sample contains about 1 million distinct CDR3 sequences, roughly a quarter of them found a single time. Jointly, the top ten make up approximately 0.79% of the sample.

The sample also formed part of further work on T cells of mothers and their children. In that second paper, the authors write: The donors were nine systemically healthy Caucasian individuals, made up of three mothers and their six children. cDNA synthesis consumed the entire amount of extracted RNA, loaded at 1.5 ug RNA in each 15 ul reaction. Sample barcodes and 2-4 random nucleotides were added via the M1S primer in the second PCR. More than 8 million TCR beta CDR3 reads were obtained from each mother, and approximately 3 million reads were obtained from each child. TCR recombination output is similarly shaped by thymic selection in related and unrelated pairs, with a minor effect exerted by inherited differences. Normalized repertoire overlap was always slightly but never significantly higher in related than unrelated mother-child pairs. No persistent microchimeric T cell clones were detected, at a sensitivity of around 97 clones per million clonotypes. In the study, deep NGS was used to compare the TCR beta repertoires of mothers and children, and features distinguishing related mother-child pairs from unrelated individuals were sought. The mean age was 40 +/- 4 years for the mothers and approximately 11 +/- 4 years for the children. After adapters were ligated using NEBNext reagents, the libraries underwent 100+100 nt paired-end sequencing on an Illumina HiSeq 2000. To prevent cross-contamination, the mother and child libraries were prepared a month apart and were sequenced in separate runs. Between about 500,000 and 2,300,000 distinct TCR beta clonotypes were identified per donor. Naive TCR beta clonotypes were estimated from low-frequency clonotypes matched to each donor's FACS-determined naive share, without sorting.

The chain was built from TRBV6-1 and TRBJ1-2, with TRBD1 identical over 7 junction bases. Sequenced material: blood. The source of this sequence is a girl aged 2 to 10 in good health. The DNA reads as follows: TGTGCCAGCAGGGGACTGCCGCTTCAGGGGGATGGCTACACCTTC. This codes for CASRGLPLQGDGYTF.